This T cell receptor beta chain was sequenced during a study of CD8 T cells in ankylosing spondylitis. Study results and caveats: One TCR beta motif, made up of roughly eight highly homologous variants, appeared characteristic of ankylosing spondylitis blood.

This clonotype has ten or more counts. Its antigen is not known. This CDR3 has 15 amino acids. Germline assignment: CDR1 SGHRS and CDR2 YFSETQ. Trimming shortened V by 5 bases and J by 0 bases, and 13 bases separated the two germline ends. Molecular-barcoded quantitative 5'-RACE produced these TCR beta libraries. MiXCR was run by TCRdb on the 5' RACE reads, yielding one entry per CDR3 protein. The sample records 300,000 to 400,000 distinct CDR3 sequences, roughly 12% being singletons. The gene calls are TRBV5-1 and TRBJ2-3; TRBD1 or TRBD2 may be the D gene (5 bases each). The origin of this receptor is a female donor with ankylosing spondylitis or in good health (not recorded which). Sample: blood, either unsorted or a sorted T cell fraction (not recorded which). In DNA, the CDR3 is TGCGCCAGCAGTCCCATGGGACCCAGCACAGATACGCAGTATTTT. Amino acids: CASSPMGPSTDTQYF.